The 23 T cell receptor beta chains below come from one sample, sequenced in a study of cytomegalovirus exposure and HLA in healthy donors. Researchers ran the PCR with 60 Vbeta and 13 Jbeta primers. Generated by immunoSEQ multiplex PCR, the TCRdb table keeps only in-frame clones and is missing some. The repertoire holds more than 150,000 clones, with approximately 82% as singletons. Sequenced sample: PBMCs. These receptors were taken from a woman between 40 and 55 years old in good health and CMV-seropositive.

This clone was seen only a few times. The genes are TRBV28 and TRBJ2-7; D call uncertain. With 5 bases removed from V and 4 bases from J, the gap between germline ends came to 9 bases. Germline lookup yields CDR1 MDHEN and CDR2 SYDVKM. This CDR3 is 12 amino acids long. In DNA, the CDR3 is TGTGCCAGCAGTGGCAGTTTATACGAGCAGTACTTC. Translation gives CASSGSLYEQYF.

This chain uses TRBV4-2 with TRBJ1-5; a weak D match, TRBD1 (6 bases). The V end was cut by 5 bases, the J end by 8 bases, with 13 bases between. The CDR3 is 13 amino acids. Germline V gene sequence: CDR1 LGHNA, CDR2 YNFKEQ. CDR3 DNA: TGTGCCAGCAGCGCCCGGGGGGCTGAGCCCCAGCATTTT. Its translation: CASSARGAEPQHF.

This clone has just a few counts. The V gene is TRBV9, the J gene TRBJ2-5; the D is unclear. Trimming stripped 0 bases from V and 1 base from J, with 10 bases between. CDR1 SGDLS and CDR2 YYNGEE come from the germline V gene. This CDR3 comprises 15 residues. The DNA for the CDR3 is TGTGCCAGCAGCGTAGCTCCCGGGTTCCAAGAGACCCAGTACTTC. Residues: CASSVAPGFQETQYF.

The genes are TRBV20-1 and TRBJ2-7, with a weak D call TRBD2 (6 bases). This CDR3 spans 10 amino acids. Germline V gene lookup returns CDR1 DFQATT and CDR2 SNEGSKA (reference sequence). The germline V and J ends were trimmed by 6 bases and 6 bases, with 9 bases remaining between them. CDR3 DNA sequence: TGCAGTGCAATGGAGGGCGAGCAGTACTTC. Its translation is CSAMEGEQYF.

This clone showed up just a few times. This rearrangement joins TRBV28 to TRBJ2-1; D unclear. Germline-derived CDR1 and CDR2 are MDHEN and SYDVKM. Trimming removed 7 bases at V and 5 bases at J, with 6 bases between. CDR3 length: 11 residues. The CDR3 DNA reads TGTGCCAGCATCCTTAACAATGAGCAGTTCTTC. Encoded protein: CASILNNEQFF.

The V call is TRBV7-2, the J call TRBJ2-4, with TRBD2 as a possible D gene (5 bases). Looked up from germline, CDR1 is SGHTA and CDR2 is FQGNSA. The CDR3 is made up of 16 amino acids. V was pared by 0 bases and J by 0 bases, with 9 bases between. Here the CDR3 DNA reads TGTGCCAGCAGCTTAGCTAGCGAACTAGCCAAAAACATTCAGTACTTC. Translation gives CASSLASELAKNIQYF. Drawing the rest from reference TRBV7-2 and TRBJ2-4, the complete variable domain is GAGVSQSPSNKVTEKGKDVELRCDPISGHTALYWYRQSLGQGLEFLIYFQGNSAPDKSGLPSDRFSAERTGGSVSTLTIQRTQQEDSAVYLCASSLASELAKNIQYFGAGTRLSVL.

This chain connects TRBV5-1 to TRBJ2-5; D remains ambiguous. V shed 4 bases and J shed 4 bases, with 11 bases lying between them. The germline gives CDR1 SGHRS, CDR2 YFSETQ. The CDR3 length is 13 residues. CDR3 amino acids: CASSLRPAETQYF. The CDR3 DNA is TGCGCCAGCAGCCTCAGGCCGGCAGAGACCCAGTACTTC.

The chain carries TRBV18 and TRBJ1-5; D call uncertain. The CDR3 is 17 amino acids. CDR1 and CDR2 (germline): KGHSH, LQKENI. Trimming left V 1 base short and J 0 bases short, with 13 bases between. The CDR3 protein is CASSPLATDYSNQPQHF. The CDR3 DNA is TGTGCCAGCTCACCACTCGCGACTGATTATAGCAATCAGCCCCAGCATTTT.

In the case of this clone: One end of the junction varies from germline; a read error may be responsible. This chain joins TRBV7-9 and TRBJ1-2, with unresolved D. The CDR3 runs 16 residues. Per the germline V gene, CDR1 is SEHNR and CDR2 is FQNEAQ (reference sequence). CDR3 region: CSSIDLGRETSYGYTF. In DNA form, the CDR3 reads TGTTCCAGCATCGATTTGGGGAGGGAAACTAGCTATGGCTACACCTTC.

V and J are TRBV5-4 and TRBJ1-1; 8 bases align to TRBD1. The CDR3 loop spans 15 amino acids. Germline-derived CDR1 and CDR2 are SGHNT and YYREEE (reference sequence). V lost 3 bases, J lost 4 bases, and 8 bases stayed unmatched. CDR3 sequence: CASSSTQGALTEAFF. CDR3 in DNA: TGTGCCAGCAGCTCTACTCAGGGGGCGCTCACTGAAGCTTTCTTT.

This clone was picked up one time. This chain uses TRBV5-1 with TRBJ2-6; D possibly corresponds to TRBD2 (5 bases). The germline gives CDR1 SGHRS, CDR2 YFSETQ. This CDR3 is built from 15 residues. The V gene lost 0 bases and the J gene lost 1 base, with 5 bases spanning the gap. CDR3 residues: CASSLAGSGANVLTF. In DNA, the CDR3 is TGCGCCAGCAGCTTGGCGGGATCTGGGGCCAACGTCCTGACTTTC.

The chain joins TRBV4-3 to TRBJ1-1; D is undetermined. Trimming removed 0 bases at V and 6 bases at J, with 14 bases between. Per germline, CDR1 LGHNA and CDR2 YSLEER. CDR3 length: 15 amino acids. CDR3 sequence reads: CASSQDREAWAEAFF. The CDR3 nucleotides read TGCGCCAGCAGCCAAGATCGTGAGGCGTGGGCTGAAGCTTTCTTT.

The chain links TRBV4-3 to TRBJ2-7, with 11 bases that match TRBD2. CDR3 length equals 15 residues. V lost 0 bases, J lost 6 bases, and 4 bases stayed unmatched. Per germline, CDR1 LGHNA and CDR2 YSLEER. This CDR3 reads CASSQDASGRFEQYF. The DNA for the CDR3 is TGCGCCAGCAGCCAAGATGCTAGCGGGAGGTTCGAGCAGTACTTC.

This chain uses TRBV19 with TRBJ2-1, with D perhaps matching TRBD2 (6 bases). V was shortened by 6 bases and J by 0 bases, with 12 bases between the two germline ends. CDR1 LNHDA and CDR2 SQIVND come from the germline V gene (reference sequence). The CDR3 runs 15 residues. The DNA for the CDR3 is TGTGCCAGTAGGAGGGACTCGAGCTCCTACAATGAGCAGTTCTTC. It encodes CASRRDSSSYNEQFF.

This clone was found once. The chain carries TRBV28 and TRBJ1-1; tentative D call: TRBD1 (5 bases). Germline CDR1 and CDR2: MDHEN and SYDVKM. Between the trimmed V and J ends, which lost 8 bases and 0 bases, there was a span of 16 bases. The CDR3 length is 15 residues. This CDR3 reads CASGGTFRVNTEAFF. The CDR3 bases are TGTGCCAGCGGGGGGACCTTCCGCGTGAACACTGAAGCTTTCTTT. Full variable domain (missing parts from reference TRBV28 and TRBJ1-1): DVKVTQSSRYLVKRTGEKVFLECVQDMDHENMFWYRQDPGLGLRLIYFSYDVKMKEKGDIPEGYSVSREKKERFSLILESASTNQTSMYLCASGGTFRVNTEAFFGQGTRLTVV.

This clone was recorded a few times. This sequence joins TRBV4-1 and TRBJ2-7, with D maybe TRBD1 (6 bases). CDR1 is MGHRA, CDR2 YSYEKL, per germline. The CDR3 consists of 15 residues. With 1 base removed from V and 3 bases from J, the gap between germline ends came to 13 bases. CDR3 DNA: TGCGCCAGCAGCCAAGCCCCGACAGGAAACTACGAGCAGTACTTC. This translates into CASSQAPTGNYEQYF.

The rearrangement joins TRBV6-5 to TRBJ1-1, with D uncertain. The CDR3 extends over 13 amino acids. Germline values: CDR1 MNHEY, CDR2 SVGAGI. The V end was cut by 5 bases, the J end by 2 bases, with 9 bases between. The CDR3 DNA reads TGTGCCAGCAGTAAGACACTTAACACTGAAGCTTTCTTT. It encodes CASSKTLNTEAFF.

The chain recombines TRBV12-2 with TRBJ2-1; no check of the table's D call, TRBD2, against the DNA was made. TRBV12-2 represents a pseudogene. The CDR3 is 16 residues long. In DNA, the CDR3 is TGTGCAAGTCGCTTAGTGGGACTAGCGGCTTACAATGAGCAGTTCTTC. Protein product: CASRLVGLAAYNEQFF.

V gene TRBV11-2 combines with J gene TRBJ1-5, with TRBD1 matching over 8 bases. This CDR3 comprises 16 residues. The junction had 2 bases not matched to a gene; V was cut back by 1 base and J by 0 bases. Per germline, CDR1 SGHAT and CDR2 FQNNGV. The CDR3: CASSLGGQGSNQPQHF. Here the CDR3 DNA reads TGTGCCAGCAGCTTAGGAGGACAGGGTAGCAATCAGCCCCAGCATTTT.

V and J are TRBV9 and TRBJ2-7, with 15 bases that match TRBD2. This CDR3 spans 15 amino acids. Germline CDR1 reads SGDLS; CDR2 reads YYNGEE. The V and J ends lost 2 bases and 4 bases, in that order; junction bases with no gene match: 1. CDR3 protein: CASSVGTSGRYEQYF. The CDR3, as DNA: TGTGCCAGCAGCGTCGGGACTAGCGGGAGGTACGAGCAGTACTTC.

In the case of this clone: The sample carries other DNA sequences with the same CDR3. The chain links TRBV30 to TRBJ1-1; D is uncertain. Trimming cost V 2 bases and J 1 base, with 5 bases left between them. Germline CDR1 is GTSNPN and CDR2 is SVGIG (reference sequence). The CDR3 length is 12 residues. DNA for the CDR3: TGTGCCTGGAGTCGGGAGAACACTGAAGCTTTCTTT. This translates into CAWSRENTEAFF. Variable domain in full (rest from reference TRBV30 and TRBJ1-1): SQTIHQWPATLVQPVGSPLSLECTVEGTSNPNLYWYRQAAGRGLQLLFYSVGIGQISSEVPQNLSASRPQDRQFILSSKKLLLSDSGFYLCAWSRENTEAFFGQGTRLTVV.

DNA for the CDR3: TGCGCCAGCAGCCAAGATTGGGACTCTCTATATGAGCAGTTCTTC. Encoded protein: CASSQDWDSLYEQFF. This chain connects TRBV4-1 to TRBJ2-1; D is perhaps TRBD2 (6 bases). V gave up 0 bases and J gave up 8 bases, with 14 bases separating them. This CDR3 is 15 amino acids long. Germline V gene lookup returns CDR1 MGHRA and CDR2 YSYEKL.

This clone came up a few times. This sequence joins TRBV18 and TRBJ2-1; 7 nucleotides agree with TRBD2. The CDR3 consists of 14 residues. Germline V lookup: CDR1 KGHSH, CDR2 LQKENI. The ends lost 6 bases at V and 4 bases at J; junction bases unmatched: 6. CDR3 protein: CASSGSSGYNEQFF. The DNA for the CDR3 is TGTGCCAGCTCGGGATCTAGCGGATACAATGAGCAGTTCTTC.